One and the same sample provided the 18 T cell receptor beta chains below, sequenced in a study of neoadjuvant nivolumab and ipilimumab in lung cancer. Clones were sequenced by immunoSEQ multiplex PCR, and TCRdb holds only the in-frame ones, with some missing. This sample has about 38,000 clones; about 88% occur once, and the top ten carry about 3.3%. Here the sequenced sample was peripheral blood, taken before neoadjuvant nivolumab, alone or with ipilimumab. These receptors all stem from an adult with non-small cell lung cancer.

On this clone: The junction differs from germline at one of its ends, possibly a read error. This chain connects TRBV28 to TRBJ2-7; 10 bases are a match to TRBD1. CDR1 and CDR2 from the germline V gene are MDHEN and SYDVKM. The CDR3 runs to 14 residues. In DNA, the CDR3 is TGTGCCAGCAGCCCCGGGACAGGGGCGATCTTAGGCCTCTTC. Translated, it gives CASSPGTGAILGLF.

The rearrangement joins TRBV11-2 to TRBJ2-7, with 10 bases lining up with TRBD2. The CDR3 length is 19 residues. V was clipped by 1 base and J by 2 bases; unmatched bases: 14. Germline lookup yields CDR1 SGHAT and CDR2 FQNNGV. CDR3 coding DNA: TGTGCCAGCAGCTTAGCTCGGGGTAGCGGGAGGCCAGGGACCTACGAGCAGTACTTC. It codes for CASSLARGSGRPGTYEQYF. Full variable domain (outside the CDR3, taken from reference TRBV11-2 and TRBJ2-7): EAGVAQSPRYKIIEKRQSVAFWCNPISGHATLYWYQQILGQGPKLLIQFQNNGVVDDSQLPKDRFSAERLKGVDSTLKIQPAKLEDSAVYLCASSLARGSGRPGTYEQYFGPGTRLTVT.

This clone was found a few times. The genes are TRBV19 and TRBJ2-5; 10 bases align to TRBD1. CDR3 length equals 15 residues. The germline gives CDR1 LNHDA, CDR2 SQIVND (reference sequence). After removal of 5 bases from V and 4 bases from J, the junction contained 7 bases not matched to a gene. The CDR3: CASSPRQGAGETQYF. DNA of the CDR3: TGTGCCAGTAGTCCCAGACAGGGGGCAGGAGAGACCCAGTACTTC.

V usage is TRBV10-1 and J usage is TRBJ1-1; unclear D gene. Germline V lookup: CDR1 WNHNN, CDR2 SYGVQD (reference sequence). Trimming removed 2 bases at V and 3 bases at J, with 7 bases between. The length of the CDR3 is 13 residues. CDR3 amino acids: CASSEGRDTEAFF. The CDR3 nucleotides are TGCGCCAGCAGTGAGGGTAGGGACACTGAAGCTTTCTTT.

This clone appeared a few times. The rearrangement links TRBV10-2 to TRBJ2-7, with 12 bases aligning to TRBD1. V lost 4 bases to trimming and J lost 6 bases; unmatched junction nucleotides: 4. Germline CDR1 WSHSY, CDR2 SAAADI. This CDR3 region has 14 residues. CDR3 sequence reads: CASSGRDRGLEQYF. In DNA, the CDR3 is TGCGCCAGCAGTGGCCGGGACAGGGGGCTCGAGCAGTACTTC.

The genes are TRBV7-2 and TRBJ2-5, with D tentatively TRBD1 (6 bases). Deletions cut 3 bases from V and 5 bases from J, with 10 bases between. Germline V gene data show CDR1 as SGHTA and CDR2 as FQGNSA. This CDR3 has 13 residues. The CDR3: CASSFTGRETQYF. The DNA for the CDR3 is TGTGCCAGCAGCTTTACAGGGCGCGAGACCCAGTACTTC.

V usage is TRBV10-3 and J usage is TRBJ2-5; D is perhaps TRBD2 (5 bases). The V and J ends lost 4 bases and 4 bases respectively, with 13 bases between them. Germline V CDR1 and CDR2: ENHRY, SYGVKD. This CDR3 is built from 14 residues. Here the CDR3 reads CAISASAELETQYF. CDR3 nucleotide sequence: TGTGCCATCAGTGCATCAGCGGAACTAGAGACCCAGTACTTC.

This clone has only one observation. The chain couples TRBV10-3 to TRBJ1-2; unclear D gene. Germline CDR1 and CDR2: ENHRY and SYGVKD. This CDR3 region has 13 residues. Trimming left V 2 bases short and J 6 bases short, with 10 bases between. CDR3 protein: CAISEMIGDGYTF. The CDR3 nucleotides read TGTGCCATCAGTGAGATGATAGGAGATGGCTACACCTTC.

The chain couples TRBV29-1 to TRBJ1-3; D might be TRBD1 (5 bases). Trimming left V 7 bases short and J 2 bases short, with 9 bases between. The germline V gene has CDR1 SQVTM and CDR2 ANQGSEA. The CDR3 length is 12 residues. The CDR3 DNA reads TGCAGCGCGGGACGGACTGGAAACACCATATATTTT. This translates into CSAGRTGNTIYF.

The chain uses TRBV7-2 and TRBJ2-7; tentative D call: TRBD2 (6 bases). The CDR3 sequence is 13 residues long. V lost 1 base, J lost 6 bases, and 10 bases lay in between. Germline V gene data show CDR1 as SGHTA and CDR2 as FQGNSA. This CDR3 reads CASSLDKGGEQYF. DNA of the CDR3: TGTGCCAGCAGCTTAGATAAGGGAGGCGAGCAGTACTTC.

This clone was seen more than once but under ten times. The chain couples TRBV2 to TRBJ2-2; 7 nucleotides line up with TRBD1. The germline V gene encodes CDR1 SNHLY and CDR2 FYNNEI. The CDR3 length is 13 residues. J was trimmed by 1 base and V by 10 bases; bases with no gene match: 3. The DNA for the CDR3 is TGTGCCACGACAGGGTTGAACACCGGGGAGCTGTTTTTT. Protein product: CATTGLNTGELFF.

This chain uses TRBV7-6 with TRBJ2-1; 13 bases align to TRBD2. V was clipped by 5 bases and J by 8 bases; unmatched bases: 9. This CDR3 comprises 16 residues. Germline CDR1 SGHVS, CDR2 FNYEAQ. The CDR3 here is CASSNRLAGGLDEQFF. The DNA of the CDR3 is TGTGCCAGCAGCAACAGACTAGCGGGAGGTCTGGATGAGCAGTTCTTC.

The chain has TRBV5-1 and TRBJ2-1, with D uncertain. Between the trimmed V and J ends, which lost 1 base and 7 bases, there was a span of 9 bases. This CDR3 spans 13 amino acids. Looked up from germline, CDR1 is SGHRS and CDR2 is YFSETQ. The CDR3 is CASSLTSRNEQFF. The DNA for the CDR3 is TGCGCCAGCAGCTTGACTTCTCGGAATGAGCAGTTCTTC.

The genes are TRBV29-1 and TRBJ2-7, with D hard to call. This CDR3 comprises 12 residues. Germline V lookup: CDR1 SQVTM, CDR2 ANQGSEA. Between the trimmed V and J ends, which lost 3 bases and 2 bases, there was a span of 8 bases. The DNA for the CDR3 is TGCAGCGTTGACGGCAGGCCCTACGAGCAGTACTTC. Translation gives CSVDGRPYEQYF.

V gene TRBV9 combines with J gene TRBJ2-3, with 16 bases aligning to TRBD2. CDR3 length equals 17 residues. Per germline, CDR1 SGDLS and CDR2 YYNGEE. The V segment lost 3 bases and the J segment 4 bases; nucleotides outside the gene matches: 5. Here the CDR3 reads CASSGGLAGGVADTQYF. The CDR3 DNA follows: TGTGCCAGCAGCGGGGGACTAGCGGGAGGGGTGGCAGATACGCAGTATTTT. Full variable domain (rest looked up from reference TRBV9 and TRBJ2-3): DSGVTQTPKHLITATGQRVTLRCSPRSGDLSVYWYQQSLDQGLQFLIQYYNGEERAKGNILERFSAQQFPDLHSELNLSSLELGDSALYFCASSGGLAGGVADTQYFGPGTRLTVL.

The chain recombines TRBV2 with TRBJ2-7; D gene unclear. Per the germline V gene, CDR1 is SNHLY and CDR2 is FYNNEI. The CDR3 is made up of 13 amino acids. Deletions cut 4 bases from V and 5 bases from J, with 12 bases between. The CDR3 DNA follows: TGTGCCAGCAGTGTTTCTTGGGGTAACGAGCAGTACTTC. This encodes CASSVSWGNEQYF.

The CDR3 spells CASSTSVSSGANVLTF. In DNA form, the CDR3 reads TGTGCCAGCTCCACTAGCGTGTCCTCTGGGGCCAACGTCCTGACTTTC. The V gene is TRBV27, the J gene TRBJ2-6; 7 nucleotides agree with TRBD2. The germline gives CDR1 MNHEY, CDR2 SMNVEV (reference sequence). V dropped 8 bases and J dropped 0; count of bases not matched to a gene: 7. The CDR3 has 16 residues.

The chain recombines TRBV18 with TRBJ2-5, with 10 positions matching TRBD2. This CDR3 spans 16 amino acids. With V trimmed by 3 bases and J by 1 base, 5 bases remained unmatched. Germline loops: CDR1 KGHSH, CDR2 LQKENI. CDR3 loop: CASSPSGLASQETQYF. In nucleotides, the CDR3 is TGTGCCAGCTCACCCTCGGGACTAGCGAGCCAAGAGACCCAGTACTTC.